In this sample, the clone carrying this T cell receptor (beta chain) turned up a few times. The record originates from a study of T-cell reconstitution after alpha-beta-depleted transplantation in children. Per germline, CDR1 SNHLY and CDR2 FYNNEI. The CDR3 consists of 13 residues. V lost 4 bases, J lost 6 bases, and 13 bases lay in between. A library of TCRbeta sequences, prepared with unique molecular identifiers, was generated. TCRdb redid the calling of the PCR reads with MiXCR, one entry per CDR3 protein. In the table there are roughly 300,000 distinct CDR3 sequences, more than 9% of which are singletons.

The TCR comes from a human donor who donated a stem cell graft to a child with SCID. The V call is TRBV2, the J call TRBJ2-7; the D gene could be TRBD1 or TRBD2 (5 bases each). The material sequenced was PBMCs from the stem cell graft donor, taken from the stem cell graft. The CDR3 loop reads CASSGTGTGEQYF. The CDR3 coding sequence is TGTGCCAGCAGTGGTACTGGGACGGGCGAGCAGTACTTC. Supplemented by reference TRBV2 and TRBJ2-7, the full variable domain reads EPEVTQTPSHQVTQMGQEVILRCVPISNHLYFYWYRQILGQKVEFLVSFYNNEISEKSEIFDDQFSVERPDGSNFTLKIRSTKLEDSAMYFCASSGTGTGEQYFGPGTRLTVT.